This T cell receptor (beta chain) was sequenced for a study of blood T cell repertoires in COVID-19. As for the study in general: Samples of COVID-19 (acute and convalescent) were obtained from the United States, Italy and Spain.

Original processing methods: Quantification of nucleated cells was approximated via reference gene primer amplification. Assay used: immunoSEQ multiplex PCR; TCRdb lists only in-frame clones, some missing. V and J calls and clone size are as listed in that table; D and trimming were resolved from the DNA. Of under 450,000 clones in the sample, 83% were seen once. Before being deemed recovered, Cohort 3 donors had two negative PCRs, clearance, or symptom resolution. This CDR3 is 15 amino acids long. In germline, CDR1 is LNHDA, CDR2 SQIVND (reference sequence). V lost 7 bases and J lost 3; bases outside the gene matches: 10.

Sequenced: PBMCs or T cells enriched from blood (not recorded which). V is TRBV19 and J is TRBJ1-1, with 8 bases lining up with TRBD1. The TCR originated in a woman in her forties or fifties who had recovered from COVID-19. The CDR3 sequence: CASTITRGLDTEAFF. The CDR3 DNA sequence: TGTGCCAGTACCATTACCAGGGGGCTAGACACTGAAGCTTTCTTT.